A selection of T cell receptor beta chains follows, all from one sample in a study of HIV-infected patients and healthy controls. A single record per CDR3 protein comes from TCRdb applying MiXCR to the 5' RACE reads. The sample shows about 67,000 distinct CDR3 sequences, about a sixth of them seen only once. The sequenced sample consisted of CD4+ T cells from blood. Every receptor here comes from a human donor in good health. CDR3s include the opening cysteine and the closing phenylalanine or tryptophan. A D gene is named only where the DNA matches it firmly. Size is stated for part of the rows, as once, few or many counts, or as a class when the clone is expanded.

J | V | D | size | CDR3 | DNA
TRBJ1-3 | TRBV5-1 | . | . | CASSLDSYSGNTIYF | TGCGCCAGCAGCTTGGATTCTTACTCTGGAAACACCATATATTTT
TRBJ1-6 | TRBV27 | . | many | CASSLSLPGNDSPLHF | TGTGCCAGCAGTTTATCTTTGCCGGGGAATGATTCACCCCTCCACTTT
TRBJ2-7 | TRBV15 | . | many | CATSRVTSPTYEQYF | TGTGCCACCAGCAGAGTTACTAGCCCGACCTACGAGCAGTACTTC
TRBJ1-1 | TRBV2 | . | few | CASRYRRENTEAFF | TGTGCCAGCAGATACAGGAGAGAGAACACTGAAGCTTTCTTT
TRBJ2-7 | TRBV25-1 | TRBD1 | . | CASSGRTGPPYEQYF | TGTGCCAGCAGTGGGAGGACAGGGCCCCCCTACGAGCAGTACTTC
TRBJ2-7 | TRBV28 | . | few | CASGLPPEQYF | TGTGCCAGCGGATTACCCCCCGAGCAGTACTTC
TRBJ1-5 | TRBV18 | . | many | CASSPNGNQPQHF | TGTGCCAGCTCCCCAAACGGGAATCAGCCCCAGCATTTT
TRBJ2-7 | TRBV6-2/TRBV6-3 | TRBD1 | many | CASKTTGAGSYEQYF | TGTGCCAGCAAGACGACAGGGGCAGGATCCTACGAGCAGTACTTC
TRBJ2-3 | TRBV5-1 | TRBD2 | . | CASSPTSAADTQYF | TGCGCCAGCAGCCCGACTAGCGCTGCAGATACGCAGTATTTT
TRBJ2-1 | TRBV10-2 | TRBD2 | . | CASSTGTSGRNEQFF | TGCGCCAGCAGTACCGGGACTAGCGGGCGCAATGAGCAGTTCTTC
TRBJ1-1 | TRBV15 | . | . | CATSKQMNTEAFF | TGTGCCACCAGCAAGCAGATGAACACTGAAGCTTTCTTT
TRBJ1-2 | TRBV27 | . | . | CASSPYVGGGHYGYTF | TGTGCCAGCAGTCCCTACGTCGGGGGGGGACACTATGGCTACACCTTC
TRBJ1-1 | TRBV20-1 | . | . | CSAKTPYNQGTEAFF | TGCAGTGCCAAAACCCCTTACAATCAGGGCACTGAAGCTTTCTTT
TRBJ2-1 | TRBV20-1 | . | few | CSVITGLSNYNEQFF | TGCAGTGTTATTACGGGACTCTCAAATTACAATGAGCAGTTCTTC
TRBJ2-4 | TRBV6-2/TRBV6-3 | TRBD2 | . | CASSYSDSGGLNIQCF | TGTGCCAGCAGTTACTCCGATAGCGGGGGGCTCAACATTCAGTGCTTC
TRBJ2-1 | TRBV7-2 | . | many | CASSARSGLYNEQFF | TGTGCCAGCAGCGCACGAAGCGGACTATACAATGAGCAGTTCTTC
TRBJ1-1 | TRBV29-1 | TRBD1 | many | CSVVQKTGRTEAFF | TGCAGCGTGGTACAAAAGACAGGGAGGACTGAAGCTTTCTTT
TRBJ2-5 | TRBV29-1 | . | . | CSVEAWGETQYF | TGCAGCGTTGAGGCTTGGGGAGAGACCCAGTACTTC
TRBJ1-5 | TRBV6-1 | . | many | CASSEGGWGGRQNQPQHF | TGTGCCAGCAGTGAAGGAGGTTGGGGGGGGAGGCAGAATCAGCCCCAGCATTTT
TRBJ1-6 | TRBV12-3/TRBV12-4 | . | many | CASSLAVRDSPLHF | TGTGCCAGCAGTTTAGCTGTCAGGGATTCACCCCTCCACTTT